The clone carrying this TCR beta chain has a single count. The CDR3 runs 11 residues. Germline CDR1 is GTSNPN and CDR2 is SVGIG (reference sequence). V lost 4 bases to trimming and J lost 9 bases, with 10 bases between them. The table came from immunoSEQ multiplex PCR; TCRdb's copy has only in-frame clones and leaves some out. The table has 40,000 to 55,000 clones, more than 65% seen once. These data come from a study of blood T cell repertoires in COVID-19. Study context: Both acute and convalescent COVID-19 samples were obtained from the United States, Italy and Spain. Sources were T cells, B-cell-depleted T cells, or PBMCs; the material itself was cDNA or gDNA.

This clonotype was sampled from a human donor in a cohort sampled during active COVID-19. Material for sequencing was peripheral blood. V usage is TRBV30 and J usage is TRBJ2-1; D remains unclear. The CDR3 region has the DNA TGTGCCTGGAAGGTAGGAGTTGAGCAGTTCTTC. Its translation: CAWKVGVEQFF.